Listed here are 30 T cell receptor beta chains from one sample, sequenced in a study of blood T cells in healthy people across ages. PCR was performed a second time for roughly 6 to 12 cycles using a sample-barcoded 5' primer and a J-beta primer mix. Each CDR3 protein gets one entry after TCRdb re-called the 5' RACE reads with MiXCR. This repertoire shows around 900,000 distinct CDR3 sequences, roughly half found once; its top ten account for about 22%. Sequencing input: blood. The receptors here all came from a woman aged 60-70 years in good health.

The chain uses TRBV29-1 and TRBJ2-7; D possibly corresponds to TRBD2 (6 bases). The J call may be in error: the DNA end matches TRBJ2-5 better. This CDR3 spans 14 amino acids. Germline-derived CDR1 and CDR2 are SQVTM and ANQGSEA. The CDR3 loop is CSVDGGLWLETQYF. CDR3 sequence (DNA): TGCAGCGTTGATGGGGGGTTGTGGTTAGAGACCCAGTACTTC.

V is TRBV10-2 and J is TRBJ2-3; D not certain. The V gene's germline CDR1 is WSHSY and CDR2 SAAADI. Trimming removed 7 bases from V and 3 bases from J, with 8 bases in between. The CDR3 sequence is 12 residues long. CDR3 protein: CASNHGTDTQYF. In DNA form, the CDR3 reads TGCGCCAGCAACCATGGGACAGATACGCAGTATTTT.

The CDR3 DNA is TGTGCCAGCAGCTCGAGCAGACGATTCAGTCAGGATCAAGAGACCCAGTACTTC. This codes for CASSSSRRFSQDQETQYF. This chain uses TRBV7-7 with TRBJ2-5, with no clear D. This CDR3 contains 18 residues. V gave up 4 bases and J gave up 2 bases, with 23 bases separating them. Germline lookup yields CDR1 SSHAT and CDR2 FNYEAQ (reference sequence).

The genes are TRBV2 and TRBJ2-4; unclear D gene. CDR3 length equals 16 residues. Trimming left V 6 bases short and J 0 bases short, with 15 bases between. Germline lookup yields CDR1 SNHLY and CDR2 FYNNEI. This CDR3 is CASRKDGAIAKNIQYF. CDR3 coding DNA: TGTGCCAGCAGGAAAGACGGTGCTATAGCCAAAAACATTCAGTACTTC.

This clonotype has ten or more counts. The CDR3 region is CSVEDWVGRQETQYF. CDR3 coding DNA: TGCAGCGTTGAAGATTGGGTAGGGCGGCAAGAGACCCAGTACTTC. The chain recombines TRBV29-1 with TRBJ2-5; D not resolved. Germline loops: CDR1 SQVTM, CDR2 ANQGSEA. V lost 0 bases to trimming and J lost 2 bases, with 13 bases between them. The CDR3 has 15 amino acids.

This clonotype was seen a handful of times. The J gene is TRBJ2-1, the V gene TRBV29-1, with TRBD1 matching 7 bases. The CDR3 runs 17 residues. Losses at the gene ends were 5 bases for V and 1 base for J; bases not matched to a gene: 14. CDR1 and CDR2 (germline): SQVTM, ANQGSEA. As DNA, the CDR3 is TGCAGCGTTATGACAGGGAACCCGATCCTGTCCTACAATGAGCAGTTCTTC. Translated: CSVMTGNPILSYNEQFF.

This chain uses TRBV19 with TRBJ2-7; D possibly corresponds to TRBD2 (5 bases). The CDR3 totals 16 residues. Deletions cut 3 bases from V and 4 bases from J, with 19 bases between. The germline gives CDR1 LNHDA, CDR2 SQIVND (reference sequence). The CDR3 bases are TGTGCCAGTAGTATTTGGGGTGAGGAGGCACCTTACGAGCAGTACTTC. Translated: CASSIWGEEAPYEQYF. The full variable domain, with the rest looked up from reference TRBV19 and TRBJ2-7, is DGGITQSPKYLFRKEGQNVTLSCEQNLNHDAMYWYRQDPGQGLRLIYYSQIVNDFQKGDIAEGYSVSREKKESFPLTVTSAQKNPTAFYLCASSIWGEEAPYEQYFGPGTRLTVT.

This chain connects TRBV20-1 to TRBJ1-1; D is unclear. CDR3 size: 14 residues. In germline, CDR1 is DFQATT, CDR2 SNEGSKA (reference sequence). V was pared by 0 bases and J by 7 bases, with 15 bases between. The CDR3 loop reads CSARDRRTPLEAFF. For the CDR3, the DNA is TGCAGTGCTAGAGATAGGCGGACGCCCCTTGAAGCTTTCTTT.

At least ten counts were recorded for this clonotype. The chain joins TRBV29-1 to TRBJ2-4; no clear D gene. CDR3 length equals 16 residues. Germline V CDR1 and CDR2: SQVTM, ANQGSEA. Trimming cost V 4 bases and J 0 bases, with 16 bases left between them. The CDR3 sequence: CSVAMNGRLAKNIQYF. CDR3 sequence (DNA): TGCAGCGTTGCTATGAACGGCCGTCTAGCCAAAAACATTCAGTACTTC.

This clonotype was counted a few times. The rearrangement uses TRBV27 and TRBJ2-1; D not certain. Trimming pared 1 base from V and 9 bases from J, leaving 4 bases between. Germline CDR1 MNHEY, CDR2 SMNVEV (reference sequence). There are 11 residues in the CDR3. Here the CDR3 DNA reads TGTGCCAGCAGTTTATTTTCTGAGCAGTTCTTC. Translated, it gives CASSLFSEQFF.

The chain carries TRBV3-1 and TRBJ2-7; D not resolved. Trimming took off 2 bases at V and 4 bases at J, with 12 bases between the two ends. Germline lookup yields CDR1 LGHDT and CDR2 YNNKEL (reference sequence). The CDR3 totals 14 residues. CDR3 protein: CASSQSERLYEQYF. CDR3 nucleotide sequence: TGTGCCAGCAGCCAATCCGAACGGTTATACGAGCAGTACTTC.

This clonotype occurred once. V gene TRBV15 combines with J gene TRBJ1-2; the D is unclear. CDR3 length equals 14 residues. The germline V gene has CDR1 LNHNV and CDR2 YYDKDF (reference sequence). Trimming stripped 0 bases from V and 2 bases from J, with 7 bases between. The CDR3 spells CATSRDHQNYGYTF. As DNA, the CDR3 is TGTGCCACCAGCAGAGATCACCAGAACTATGGCTACACCTTC.

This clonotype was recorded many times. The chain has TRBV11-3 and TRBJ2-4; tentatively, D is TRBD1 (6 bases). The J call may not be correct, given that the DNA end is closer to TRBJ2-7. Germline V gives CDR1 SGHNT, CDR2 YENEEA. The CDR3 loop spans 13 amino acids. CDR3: CASSFNRVGEQYF. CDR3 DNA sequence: TGTGCCAGCAGCTTCAACAGGGTTGGCGAGCAGTACTTC.

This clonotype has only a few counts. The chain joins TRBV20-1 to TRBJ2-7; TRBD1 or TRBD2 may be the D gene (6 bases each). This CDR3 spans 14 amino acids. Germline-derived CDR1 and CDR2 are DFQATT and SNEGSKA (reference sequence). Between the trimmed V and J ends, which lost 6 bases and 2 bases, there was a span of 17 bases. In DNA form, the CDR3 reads TGCAGTGCATACGTGGGGGGCCACCCCTACGAGCAGTACTTC. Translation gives CSAYVGGHPYEQYF.

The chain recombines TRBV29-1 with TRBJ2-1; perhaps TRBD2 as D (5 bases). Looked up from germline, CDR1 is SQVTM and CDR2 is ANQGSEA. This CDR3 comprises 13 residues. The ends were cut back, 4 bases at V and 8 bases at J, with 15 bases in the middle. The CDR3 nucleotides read TGCAGCGTTGGGGGAGCCAGGCATGATGAGCAGTTCTTC. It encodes CSVGGARHDEQFF.

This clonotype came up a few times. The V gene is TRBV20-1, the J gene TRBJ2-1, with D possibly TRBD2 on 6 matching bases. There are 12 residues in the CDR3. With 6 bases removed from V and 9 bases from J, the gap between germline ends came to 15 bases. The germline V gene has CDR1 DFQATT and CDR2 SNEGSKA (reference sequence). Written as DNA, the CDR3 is TGCAGTGCCGGGGCCTCCGGGGGTGAGCAGTTCTTC. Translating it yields CSAGASGGEQFF.

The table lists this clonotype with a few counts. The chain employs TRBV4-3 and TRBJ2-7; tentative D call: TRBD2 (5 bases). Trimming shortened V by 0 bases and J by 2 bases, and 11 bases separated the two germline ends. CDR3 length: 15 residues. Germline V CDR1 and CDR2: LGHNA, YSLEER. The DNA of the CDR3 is TGCGCCAGCAGCCAAGATCGTGGAGGAACCTACGAGCAGTACTTC. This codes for CASSQDRGGTYEQYF.

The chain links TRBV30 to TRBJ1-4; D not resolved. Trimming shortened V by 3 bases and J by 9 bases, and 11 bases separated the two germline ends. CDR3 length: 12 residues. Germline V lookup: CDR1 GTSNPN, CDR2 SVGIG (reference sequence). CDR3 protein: CAWSGYEKKLFF. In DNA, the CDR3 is TGTGCCTGGAGCGGCTATGAGAAAAAACTGTTTTTT.

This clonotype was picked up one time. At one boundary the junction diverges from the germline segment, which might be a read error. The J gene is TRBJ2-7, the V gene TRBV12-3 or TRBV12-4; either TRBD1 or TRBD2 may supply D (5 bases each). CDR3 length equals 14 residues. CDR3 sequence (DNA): TGTGCCGGCAGTTTAGCTGGGACGGTACGCGAGCAGTACTTC. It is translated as CAGSLAGTVREQYF.

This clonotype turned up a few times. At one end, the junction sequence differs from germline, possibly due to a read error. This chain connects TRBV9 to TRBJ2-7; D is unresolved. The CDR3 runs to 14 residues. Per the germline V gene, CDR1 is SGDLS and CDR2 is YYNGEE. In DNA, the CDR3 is TGTGCCAGCAGTGTAGACGGATGGGACTACGAGCAGTACTTC. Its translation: CASSVDGWDYEQYF.

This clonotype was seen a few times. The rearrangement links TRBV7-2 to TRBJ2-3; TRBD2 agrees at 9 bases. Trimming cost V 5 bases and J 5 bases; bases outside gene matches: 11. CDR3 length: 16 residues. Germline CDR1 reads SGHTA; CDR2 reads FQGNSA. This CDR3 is CASSRGVGLARDTQYF. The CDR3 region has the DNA TGTGCCAGCAGCCGTGGGGTGGGACTAGCAAGAGATACGCAGTATTTT. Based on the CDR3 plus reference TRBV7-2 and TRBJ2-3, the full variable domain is GAGVSQSPSNKVTEKGKDVELRCDPISGHTALYWYRQSLGQGLEFLIYFQGNSAPDKSGLPSDRFSAERTGGSVSTLTIQRTQQEDSAVYLCASSRGVGLARDTQYFGPGTRLTVL.

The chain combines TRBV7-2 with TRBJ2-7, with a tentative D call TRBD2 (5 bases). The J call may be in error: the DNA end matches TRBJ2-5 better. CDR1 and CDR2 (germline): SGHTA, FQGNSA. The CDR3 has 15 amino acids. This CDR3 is CASSLALTGYETQYF. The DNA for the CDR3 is TGTGCCAGCAGCTTAGCGTTAACGGGGTACGAGACCCAGTACTTC.

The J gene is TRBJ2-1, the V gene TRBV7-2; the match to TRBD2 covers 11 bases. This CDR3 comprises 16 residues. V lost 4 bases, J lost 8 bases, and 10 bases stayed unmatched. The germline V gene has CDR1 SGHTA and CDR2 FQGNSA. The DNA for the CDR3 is TGTGCCAGCAGCTCCTATAGCGGGAGGGCCGGCTATGAGCAGTTCTTC. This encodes CASSSYSGRAGYEQFF.

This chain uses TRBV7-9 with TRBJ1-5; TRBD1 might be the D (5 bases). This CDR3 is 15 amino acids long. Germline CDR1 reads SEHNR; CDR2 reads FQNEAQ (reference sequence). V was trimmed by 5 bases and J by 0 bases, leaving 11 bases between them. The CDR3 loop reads CASSTSGLSNQPQHF. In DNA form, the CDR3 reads TGTGCCAGCAGCACCTCAGGGCTTAGCAATCAGCCCCAGCATTTT.

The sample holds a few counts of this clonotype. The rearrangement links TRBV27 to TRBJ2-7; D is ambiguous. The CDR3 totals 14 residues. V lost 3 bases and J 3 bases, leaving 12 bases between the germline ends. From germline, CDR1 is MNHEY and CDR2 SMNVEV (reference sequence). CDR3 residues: CASSFPGKSYEQYF. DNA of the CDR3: TGTGCCAGCAGTTTCCCAGGCAAGAGCTACGAGCAGTACTTC.

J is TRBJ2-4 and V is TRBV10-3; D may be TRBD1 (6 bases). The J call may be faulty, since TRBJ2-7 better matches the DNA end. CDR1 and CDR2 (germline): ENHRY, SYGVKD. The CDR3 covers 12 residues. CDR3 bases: TGTGCCATCAGCGAACAGGGTTACGAGCAGTACTTC. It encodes CAISEQGYEQYF.

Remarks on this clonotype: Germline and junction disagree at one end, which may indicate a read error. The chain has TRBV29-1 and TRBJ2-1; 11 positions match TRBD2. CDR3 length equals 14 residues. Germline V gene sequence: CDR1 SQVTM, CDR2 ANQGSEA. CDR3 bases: TGCAGCGTTGTTAGCGGGAGGGCCTACAATGAGCAGGTCTTC. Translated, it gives CSVVSGRAYNEQVF.

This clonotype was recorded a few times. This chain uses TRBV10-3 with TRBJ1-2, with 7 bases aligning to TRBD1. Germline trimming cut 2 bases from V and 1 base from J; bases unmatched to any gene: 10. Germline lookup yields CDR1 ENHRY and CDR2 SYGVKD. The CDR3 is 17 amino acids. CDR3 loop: CAISEVQGEFVNYGYTF. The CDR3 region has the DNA TGTGCCATCAGTGAGGTGCAGGGGGAATTTGTTAACTATGGCTACACCTTC.

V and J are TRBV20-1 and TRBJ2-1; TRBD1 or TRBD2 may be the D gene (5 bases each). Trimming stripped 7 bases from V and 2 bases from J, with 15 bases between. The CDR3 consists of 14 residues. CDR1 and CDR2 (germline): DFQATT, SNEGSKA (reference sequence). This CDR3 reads CSGEGASPYNEQFF. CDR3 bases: TGCAGTGGCGAAGGGGCTAGCCCCTACAATGAGCAGTTCTTC.

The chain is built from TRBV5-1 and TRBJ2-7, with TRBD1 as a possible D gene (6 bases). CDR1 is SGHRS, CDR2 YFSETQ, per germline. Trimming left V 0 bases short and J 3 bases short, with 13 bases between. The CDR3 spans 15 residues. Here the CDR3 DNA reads TGCGCCAGCAGCTTGGACCCAGGGGTTAACTACGAGCAGTACTTC. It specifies CASSLDPGVNYEQYF.